Listed here are 32 T cell receptor beta chains from one sample, sequenced in a study of blood T cells in healthy people across ages. The use of a sample-barcoded 5' primer and a J-beta primer mix characterized a second PCR of 7 to 11 cycles. A single record per CDR3 protein comes from TCRdb applying MiXCR to the 5' RACE reads. The sample lists 1.5 million or so distinct CDR3 sequences, approximately 38% seen once, with roughly 7.9% in the top ten. Input material: blood. The receptors shown here come from a woman younger than 30 in good health.

The CDR3 bases are TGTGCCAGCAGTGGACGGGGATACACTGAAGCTTTCTTT. As protein: CASSGRGYTEAFF. The rearrangement joins TRBV2 to TRBJ1-1; unclear D gene. CDR1 is SNHLY, CDR2 FYNNEI, per germline. Trimming left V 4 bases short and J 3 bases short, with 9 bases between. The CDR3 totals 13 residues.

This clonotype was observed at least ten times. V usage is TRBV3-1 and J usage is TRBJ2-7; TRBD2 might be the D (5 bases). V gave up 0 bases and J gave up 1 base, with 16 bases separating them. Germline values: CDR1 LGHDT, CDR2 YNNKEL (reference sequence). The CDR3 runs 17 residues. DNA of the CDR3: TGTGCCAGCAGCCAAGAAAAGGGAGTGAAGAGATCCTACGAGCAGTACTTC. Its translation is CASSQEKGVKRSYEQYF.

This clonotype was observed a handful of times. V is TRBV6-5 and J is TRBJ2-3, with D possibly TRBD2 on 7 matching bases. CDR3 size: 18 residues. Germline CDR1 MNHEY, CDR2 SVGAGI. V lost 0 bases, J lost 4 bases, and 20 bases lay in between. CDR3 in amino acids: CASSYSPGGGSVADTQYF. CDR3 nucleotides: TGTGCCAGCAGTTACTCGCCGGGGGGCGGGAGCGTTGCAGATACGCAGTATTTT.

V and J are TRBV12-3 or TRBV12-4 and TRBJ1-2, with 7 bases identical to TRBD1. The J segment lost 13 bases and the V segment lost 0 bases, leaving 5 bases of the junction unmatched. The CDR3 covers 12 residues. In DNA form, the CDR3 reads TGTGCCAGCAGTTTAGCCCAGACAGGGACCACCTTC. Its protein product is CASSLAQTGTTF.

This clonotype was detected a few times. The chain couples TRBV20-1 to TRBJ1-1, with 8 bases matching TRBD1. This CDR3 contains 14 residues. Per the germline V gene, CDR1 is DFQATT and CDR2 is SNEGSKA (reference sequence). V trimming: 1 base; J trimming: 5 bases; junction bases outside the gene matches: 6. CDR3 sequence: CSARAGRGLTEAFF. The CDR3 DNA follows: TGCAGTGCTAGAGCCGGCAGGGGGCTTACTGAAGCTTTCTTT.

The chain links TRBV2 to TRBJ2-7; no firm D call. The V gene lost 1 base and the J gene lost 9 bases, with 7 bases spanning the gap. The CDR3 has 11 amino acids. Germline CDR1 and CDR2: SNHLY and FYNNEI. CDR3 DNA sequence: TGTGCCAGCAGTGAAGTTAGTCGGCAGTACTTC. Protein product: CASSEVSRQYF.

The rearrangement joins TRBV10-3 to TRBJ2-3, with 11 bases identical to TRBD2. CDR3 length: 19 residues. The V segment lost 6 bases and the J segment 2 bases; nucleotides outside the gene matches: 16. Per the germline V gene, CDR1 is ENHRY and CDR2 is SYGVKD. CDR3 sequence: CAIRGVTLAGEATTDTQYF. CDR3 coding DNA: TGTGCCATCAGGGGCGTCACACTAGCGGGAGAAGCTACCACAGATACGCAGTATTTT.

The rearrangement links TRBV20-1 to TRBJ2-3, with D perhaps assigned TRBD1 or TRBD2 (5 bases each). Trimming cost V 5 bases and J 3 bases, with 12 bases left between them. Germline lookup yields CDR1 DFQATT and CDR2 SNEGSKA (reference sequence). CDR3 size: 13 residues. CDR3 coding DNA: TGCAGTGCTGGCCCTGGGGGAACAGATACGCAGTATTTT. It is translated as CSAGPGGTDTQYF.

About this clonotype itself: Since a much larger clone is just one base distant, this may be a read error. V and J are TRBV12-3 or TRBV12-4 and TRBJ1-5; D unresolved. The CDR3 length is 14 residues. Trimming pared 1 base from V and 1 base from J, leaving 5 bases between. CDR3 DNA sequence: TGTGCCAGCAGTTTAGAGGACAGCAATCAGCCCCAGCATTTT. Translating it yields CASSLEDSNQPQHF.

The chain couples TRBV20-1 to TRBJ1-1; D gene uncertain. Germline loops: CDR1 DFQATT, CDR2 SNEGSKA (reference sequence). This CDR3 has 12 residues. Deletions cut 1 base from V and 1 base from J, with 4 bases between. The CDR3 region is CSARVGNTEAFF. CDR3 coding DNA: TGCAGTGCTAGAGTAGGGAACACTGAAGCTTTCTTT.

A few counts support this clonotype. The chain uses TRBV3-1 and TRBJ2-1, with 8 bases matching TRBD2. CDR1 is LGHDT, CDR2 YNNKEL, per germline (reference sequence). The CDR3 runs 15 residues. Unmatched junction bases numbered 9, after V lost 7 bases and J lost 4 bases. The CDR3 DNA follows: TGTGCCAGCACCCCTGGCAGCGGGGGATACAATGAGCAGTTCTTC. It translates to CASTPGSGGYNEQFF.

The chain has TRBV7-8 and TRBJ1-2; D is uncertain. This CDR3 is 13 amino acids long. V lost 5 bases to trimming and J lost 8 bases, with 15 bases between them. The V gene's germline CDR1 is SGHVS and CDR2 FQNEAQ. The CDR3, as DNA: TGTGCCAGCAGCGCGTCAGCGAGAGGGGGCTACACCTTC. It is translated as CASSASARGGYTF.

The rearrangement joins TRBV7-2 to TRBJ2-5; TRBD2 matches at 15 bases. The CDR3 extends over 20 amino acids. Germline V CDR1 and CDR2: SGHTA, FQGNSA. V was pared by 4 bases and J by 0 bases, with 12 bases of the junction left unmatched. The CDR3 DNA reads as TGTGCCAGCAGCTCGTTCGAAGCGGGACTAGCGGGGGGTTACCAAGAGACCCAGTACTTC. This translates into CASSSFEAGLAGGYQETQYF.

The chain couples TRBV6-5 to TRBJ2-3; weak D call: TRBD1 (6 bases). From germline, CDR1 is MNHEY and CDR2 SVGAGI. The V end was cut by 0 bases, the J end by 0 bases, with 7 bases between. The CDR3 is made up of 15 amino acids. CDR3 nucleotide sequence: TGTGCCAGCAGTTACTCGGGGGCTAGCACAGATACGCAGTATTTT. Translating it yields CASSYSGASTDTQYF.

In this sample, this clonotype turned up a few times. The chain recombines TRBV9 with TRBJ2-1; the D is unclear. Germline values: CDR1 SGDLS, CDR2 YYNGEE. The CDR3 is made up of 13 amino acids. The ends were cut back, 0 bases at V and 5 bases at J, with 6 bases in the middle. In DNA, the CDR3 is TGTGCCAGCAGCGTAGCAAGGGACAATGAGCAGTTCTTC. Its translation: CASSVARDNEQFF.

This chain joins TRBV11-2 and TRBJ2-7; the D gene is possibly TRBD1 (6 bases). The CDR3 totals 16 residues. The V end was cut by 1 base, the J end by 7 bases, with 20 bases between. Per the germline V gene, CDR1 is SGHAT and CDR2 is FQNNGV. CDR3 sequence: CASSLAIAAQGNEQYF. The CDR3 nucleotides read TGTGCCAGCAGCTTAGCAATCGCGGCCCAGGGGAATGAGCAGTACTTC.

The chain couples TRBV6-6 to TRBJ1-1; possibly TRBD1 for D (5 bases). The CDR3 spans 15 residues. Germline CDR1 and CDR2: MNHNY and SVGAGI (reference sequence). With 6 bases removed from V and 6 bases from J, the gap between germline ends came to 20 bases. The CDR3 spells CASSPSGRGAPEAFF. CDR3 DNA: TGTGCCAGCAGCCCCTCTGGGAGGGGCGCCCCTGAAGCTTTCTTT.

The table lists this clonotype with a few counts. The V call is TRBV7-2, the J call TRBJ2-3, with 8 positions matching TRBD2. J lost 10 bases, V lost 10 bases, and 22 bases had no gene match. This CDR3 is built from 16 residues. CDR1 is SGHTA, CDR2 FQGNSA, per germline. The CDR3: CAMHPAGREEEASQYF. In DNA, the CDR3 is TGTGCCATGCACCCTGCGGGGCGGGAGGAAGAGGCGTCGCAGTATTTT.

The chain carries TRBV14 and TRBJ2-7; unclear D gene. The V end lost 3 bases, the J end lost 1 base, and 16 bases lay between the germline ends. The germline V gene encodes CDR1 SGHDN and CDR2 FVKESK. The CDR3 sequence is 16 residues long. The CDR3 region has the DNA TGTGCCAGCAGCCATTCCAAGGCAGTTAATTCCTACGAGCAGTACTTC. It specifies CASSHSKAVNSYEQYF.

As DNA, the CDR3 is TGTGCCATCAGTGAGTCGATAGCAAGGTTAGCTAACTATGGCTACACCTTC. This encodes CAISESIARLANYGYTF. V usage is TRBV10-3 and J usage is TRBJ1-2; D gene unclear. Germline CDR1 ENHRY, CDR2 SYGVKD. CDR3 size: 17 residues. Deletions cut 0 bases from V and 0 bases from J, with 14 bases between.

This sequence joins TRBV5-6 and TRBJ2-3; 13 nucleotides agree with TRBD2. CDR1 and CDR2 (germline): SGHDT, YYEEEE. The CDR3 has 17 residues. The V segment lost 2 bases and the J segment 5 bases; nucleotides outside the gene matches: 8. The DNA of the CDR3 is TGTGCCAGCAGCTTTATGACTAGCGGGAGGACGAGAGATACGCAGTATTTT. Protein sequence: CASSFMTSGRTRDTQYF.

This clonotype was detected a few times. The chain joins TRBV5-1 to TRBJ2-1, with 9 nucleotides matching TRBD2. The CDR3 consists of 13 residues. CDR1 and CDR2 (germline): SGHRS, YFSETQ. The V and J ends lost 9 bases and 5 bases, in that order; junction bases with no gene match: 6. The CDR3 region is CATRTSAHNEQFF. In DNA form, the CDR3 reads TGCGCCACTAGGACTAGCGCCCACAATGAGCAGTTCTTC.

This clonotype was observed many times. J is TRBJ2-7 and V is TRBV6-6, with unresolved D. The CDR3 covers 16 residues. Trimming took 0 bases from V and 0 from J, leaving 12 bases between them. CDR1 MNHNY and CDR2 SVGAGI come from the germline V gene (reference sequence). The CDR3 nucleotides read TGTGCCAGCAGTTACTCGTCGGTAGGGATCTCCTACGAGCAGTACTTC. Protein: CASSYSSVGISYEQYF.

Only a few counts were recorded for this clonotype. V gene TRBV28 combines with J gene TRBJ2-5; 8 nucleotides match TRBD2. There are 14 residues in the CDR3. Germline loops: CDR1 MDHEN, CDR2 SYDVKM. Trimming took 5 bases from V and 4 from J; bases not matched to a gene: 6. CDR3 sequence: CASSPPGGGETQYF. The DNA of the CDR3 is TGTGCCAGCAGTCCGCCGGGAGGGGGAGAGACCCAGTACTTC.

This clonotype was found many times. The CDR3 region has the DNA TGTGCCATCCGCGAAGCTCAGGGACTAGCGGGAGAGGGGCGGTCCACAGATACGCAGTATTTT. As protein: CAIREAQGLAGEGRSTDTQYF. The chain combines TRBV10-3 with TRBJ2-3, with 14 bases matching TRBD2. Germline-derived CDR1 and CDR2 are ENHRY and SYGVKD. The CDR3 contains 21 residues. The V and J ends lost 8 bases and 2 bases, in that order; junction bases with no gene match: 21.

J is TRBJ2-7 and V is TRBV25-1; TRBD1 aligns across 9 bases. The CDR3 covers 17 residues. CDR1 and CDR2 from the germline V gene are MGHDK and SYGVNS. J lost 2 bases, V lost 6 bases, and 14 bases had no gene match. The CDR3 DNA reads as TGTGCCAGCAGCCACCTACAGGGGGCCCAGAAAGCCTACGAGCAGTACTTC. Protein product: CASSHLQGAQKAYEQYF.

This chain links TRBV28 with TRBJ2-6, with TRBD1 identical over 8 bases. CDR1 is MDHEN, CDR2 SYDVKM, per germline. Trimming cost V 5 bases and J 0 bases; bases outside gene matches: 3. The CDR3 is made up of 16 amino acids. The CDR3 here is CASSGQGPSGANVLTF. The CDR3 region has the DNA TGTGCCAGCAGTGGACAGGGTCCCTCTGGGGCCAACGTCCTGACTTTC.

The sample holds a few counts of this clonotype. The rearrangement links TRBV10-3 to TRBJ2-2, with no clear D. Germline V gene lookup returns CDR1 ENHRY and CDR2 SYGVKD. The CDR3 loop spans 11 amino acids. Deletions cut 11 bases from V and 1 base from J, with 5 bases between. The DNA of the CDR3 is TGTGCCGACGGGAACACCGGGGAGCTGTTTTTT. Amino acids: CADGNTGELFF.

This sequence joins TRBV20-1 and TRBJ1-2; perhaps TRBD1 as D (6 bases). The V gene's germline CDR1 is DFQATT and CDR2 SNEGSKA (reference sequence). The V and J ends lost 1 base and 4 bases respectively, with 13 bases between them. The CDR3 totals 14 residues. CDR3 coding DNA: TGCAGTGCTAGAGTTATACAGGGCGGCTATGGCTACACCTTC. Protein: CSARVIQGGYGYTF.

The chain joins TRBV20-1 to TRBJ2-4, with D perhaps TRBD1 or TRBD2 (5 bases each). The J call is doubtful: the DNA matches TRBJ2-7 better. The length of the CDR3 is 12 residues. Per the germline V gene, CDR1 is DFQATT and CDR2 is SNEGSKA (reference sequence). The CDR3 protein is CSASWGPYEQYF. The CDR3 nucleotides read TGCAGTGCTAGTTGGGGACCCTACGAGCAGTACTTC.

There are a few counts of this clonotype. CDR3 in DNA: TGTGCCAGCAACAGAATCAGGCTAGCGGGGGGCAACCACCTAACAGATACGCAGTATTTT. Its protein is CASNRIRLAGGNHLTDTQYF. The gene calls are TRBV11-2 and TRBJ2-3, with TRBD2 identical over 11 bases. The CDR3 is 20 amino acids. The V and J ends lost 7 bases and 3 bases, in that order; junction bases with no gene match: 21. Germline V gene lookup returns CDR1 SGHAT and CDR2 FQNNGV.

This clonotype was counted between two and nine times. V and J are TRBV5-1 and TRBJ2-5, with a tentative D call TRBD2 (6 bases). The V end lost 4 bases, the J end lost 3 bases, and 13 bases lay between the germline ends. The CDR3 sequence is 14 residues long. Per germline, CDR1 SGHRS and CDR2 YFSETQ. CDR3 nucleotide sequence: TGCGCCAGCAGCGGAGGGGAGCGGGAAGAGACCCAGTACTTC. Residues: CASSGGEREETQYF.